These 3 T cell receptor beta chains came from one sample sequenced in a study of response to subunit inactivated influenza vaccine. TCRdb re-analysed the RT-PCR reads in MiXCR, keeping a single row per CDR3 protein. The sample lists hundreds of thousands of distinct CDR3 sequences; approximately 15% were seen once. The input for sequencing was PBMCs from blood, taken approximately 15 days before vaccination. The receptor set was obtained from a man in his forties or fifties who received an inactivated influenza vaccine.

This clonotype was counted many times. This rearrangement joins TRBV7-2 to TRBJ2-1, with TRBD1 matching 8 bases. Per germline, CDR1 SGHTA and CDR2 FQGNSA. The V gene end was trimmed by 6 bases and the J gene end by 4 bases; junction bases not matched to a gene: 5. The CDR3 is made up of 14 amino acids. CDR3 coding DNA: TGTGCCAGCAGTAGCAGACAGGGGTACAATGAGCAGTTCTTC. This gives the protein CASSSRQGYNEQFF.

The chain joins TRBV5-6 to TRBJ1-2; 10 nucleotides line up with TRBD1. CDR1 is SGHDT and CDR2 is YYEEEE in the germline V gene. V lost 2 bases and J lost 4; bases outside the gene matches: 5. The CDR3 sequence is 15 residues long. CDR3 amino acids: CASSLGTGAIYGYTF. The CDR3, as DNA: TGTGCCAGCAGCTTAGGGACAGGGGCGATCTATGGCTACACCTTC.

The genes are TRBV14 and TRBJ2-5; D is perhaps TRBD2 (5 bases). Germline values: CDR1 SGHDN, CDR2 FVKESK. The CDR3 covers 15 residues. V was pared by 6 bases and J by 4 bases, with 18 bases between. CDR3 in amino acids: CASSRSLLGVETQYF. CDR3 coding DNA: TGTGCCAGCAGTCGCTCCCTGCTCGGGGTAGAGACCCAGTACTTC.